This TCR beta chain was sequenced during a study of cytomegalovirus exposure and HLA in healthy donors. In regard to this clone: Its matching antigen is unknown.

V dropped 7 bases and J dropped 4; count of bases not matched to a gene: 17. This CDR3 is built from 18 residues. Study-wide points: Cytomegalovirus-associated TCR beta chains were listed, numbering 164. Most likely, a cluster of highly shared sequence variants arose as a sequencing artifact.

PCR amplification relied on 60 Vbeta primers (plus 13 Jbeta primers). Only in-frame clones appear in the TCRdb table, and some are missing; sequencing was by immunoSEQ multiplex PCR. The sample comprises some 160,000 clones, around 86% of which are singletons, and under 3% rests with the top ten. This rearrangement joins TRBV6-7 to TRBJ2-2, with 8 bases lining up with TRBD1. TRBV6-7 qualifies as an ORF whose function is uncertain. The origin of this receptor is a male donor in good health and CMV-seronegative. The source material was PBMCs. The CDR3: CASTSVQDRGRITGELFF. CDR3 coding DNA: TGTGCCAGCACCTCAGTACAAGACAGGGGAAGGATCACCGGGGAGCTGTTTTTT.